The 5 T cell receptor beta chains listed next were all sequenced from one sample in a study of shared clonotypes between healthy human individuals. TCRdb's table, derived via immunoSEQ multiplex PCR, lists solely in-frame clones and lacks some. The repertoire has more than 850,000 clones, more than 75% of them found once; the top ten carry under 0.65%. The source material was memory CD4+ T cells from PBMCs. The subset here: CD45RA-negative fraction. The receptors derive from a young man in good health. Some clones in this sample may be carry-over from other donors' samples.

This chain links TRBV28 with TRBJ2-1; D perhaps matches TRBD2 (5 bases). CDR1 is MDHEN, CDR2 SYDVKM, per germline. V lost 6 bases to trimming and J lost 7 bases, with 16 bases between them. This CDR3 is built from 14 residues. The CDR3 here is CASSRGGVKNEQFF. The CDR3 DNA reads as TGTGCCAGCAGCCGAGGAGGCGTTAAGAATGAGCAGTTCTTC.

The CDR3 DNA follows: TGTGCCAGCAGTCAAACTAGCGGGAGGAACTACGAGCAGTACTTC. It encodes CASSQTSGRNYEQYF. This chain uses TRBV6-5 with TRBJ2-7, with 12 positions matching TRBD2. The ends lost 5 bases at V and 3 bases at J; junction bases unmatched: 5. Germline V gene lookup returns CDR1 MNHEY and CDR2 SVGAGI. The CDR3 covers 15 residues.

This rearrangement joins TRBV5-4 to TRBJ1-1; TRBD1 is a possible D gene (5 bases). V was pared by 3 bases and J by 5 bases, with 14 bases between. Germline values: CDR1 SGHNT, CDR2 YYREEE (reference sequence). The CDR3 length is 14 residues. CDR3 coding DNA: TGTGCCAGCAGCTCTCGGACAAGGGAAACTGAAGCTTTCTTT. Translated: CASSSRTRETEAFF.

This clone was observed a handful of times. The chain uses TRBV11-2 and TRBJ1-1; the D gene is possibly TRBD1 (6 bases). CDR1 SGHAT and CDR2 FQNNGV come from the germline V gene. CDR3 length: 16 residues. Trimming shortened V by 1 base and J by 4 bases, and 16 bases separated the two germline ends. Here the CDR3 DNA reads TGTGCCAGCAGCTTAGGGAGGGGGATAGACTTCACTGAAGCTTTCTTT. It codes for CASSLGRGIDFTEAFF.

CDR3 sequence reads: CASSHLGRKAQETQYF. DNA for the CDR3: TGCGCCAGCAGCCATCTGGGACGCAAAGCCCAAGAGACCCAGTACTTC. The chain uses TRBV4-1 and TRBJ2-5; the D call may be TRBD1 or TRBD2 (5 bases each). Trimming took off 3 bases at V and 1 base at J, with 15 bases between the two ends. The CDR3 length is 16 residues. Germline V gives CDR1 MGHRA, CDR2 YSYEKL.